The T cell receptor beta chain under discussion was sequenced for a study of cytomegalovirus exposure and HLA in healthy donors. Study conclusions and caveats: Generally TCR sequences proved uncommon, though certain public TCRs appeared in numerous donors. The study labeled 170 or so TCR beta chains cytomegalovirus-associated. The tendency of first-cohort TCR clusters to co-occur in the 120 validation repertoires was the finding of a later analysis.

It was the approximately 120-subject validation cohort, separate from the roughly 700-subject first cohort, to which the donors belonged. This clone was seen just once. Its target is not known. The V segment lost 1 base and the J segment 4 bases; nucleotides outside the gene matches: 3. CDR3 length: 14 amino acids. Germline CDR1 is SGHVS and CDR2 is FQNEAQ. TCRdb's copy holds only in-frame clones and misses some; the assay was immunoSEQ multiplex PCR. This repertoire shows some 150,000 clones, just over 85% found once; its top ten account for roughly 1.9%. The sample was PBMCs. The rearrangement uses TRBV7-8 and TRBJ2-5, with 7 bases identical to TRBD2. The receptor comes from a human donor in good health. In nucleotides, the CDR3 is TGTGCCAGCAGCTTAGGCGGGGGACGAGAGACCCAGTACTTC. Translated: CASSLGGGRETQYF.